This T cell receptor beta chain is drawn from a study of blood T cell repertoires in COVID-19. Trimming shortened V by 0 bases and J by 2 bases, and 8 bases separated the two germline ends. This CDR3 spans 16 amino acids. Germline V gives CDR1 LGHNA, CDR2 YNFKEQ. A COVID-19 case was met by exposed participants within 2 weeks before study entry. In the source study's methods: Reference gene primer amplification gave nucleated cell count estimates. TCRdb's copy holds only in-frame clones and misses some; the assay was immunoSEQ multiplex PCR. V, J and clone size reflect that table, while D and trimming were determined from the DNA. The top ten clones hold about 3.9% of a sample with 250,000 or so clones, 83% of them seen once.

This TCR derives from a woman in her thirties or forties who had been exposed to COVID-19. The chain has TRBV4-2 and TRBJ2-6; D possibly corresponds to TRBD2 (5 bases). Sequenced sample: PBMCs or T cells enriched from blood (not recorded which). The CDR3 DNA follows: TGTGCCAGCAGCCAAGATAGGCGGGCTGGGGCCAACGTCCTGACTTTC. Amino acid sequence: CASSQDRRAGANVLTF.